This T cell receptor beta chain was obtained from a study of CXCR3-negative and CXCR3-positive naive CD8 T cells. For this clonotype: Antigen: not known.

Investigators sorted each CD8+ T cell subset in triplicate, taking around 290,000 cells each time. The CDR3 is 15 amino acids. Germline V CDR1 and CDR2: MNHEY, SVGEGT. The libraries of TRB cDNA were constructed through 5' RACE using UMI labels. TCRdb reprocessed the 5' RACE reads and stores each CDR3 protein as one record, lacking DNA. Found here are roughly 140,000 distinct CDR3 sequences; the top ten clones hold about 0.28%. The study, taken as a whole, reports: TRB CDR3s were more hydrophobic in CXCR3-positive than in CXCR3-negative naive cells. The naive subsets expressed comparable surface CD5, and the authors inferred TCR strength from TRB CDR3 properties.

Input material: naive CXCR3+ CD8+ T cells from blood. Subset meaning: CD45RO-CCR7+CD27+CD95- naive CD8+ T cells expressing CXCR3 (TNR3+). The sequence derives from a human donor in good health. Some clones in this sample may be carry-over from other donors' samples. The rearrangement joins TRBV6-2 or TRBV6-3 to TRBJ2-7. This CDR3 reads CASSYEAIDPYEQYF.